This is a list of T cell receptor beta chains from one sample in a study of T cell responses to AZD1222 COVID-19 vaccine. Assay used: immunoSEQ multiplex PCR; TCRdb lists only in-frame clones, some missing. The table has 90,000 to 110,000 clones, approximately 91% seen once; the top ten hold about 13%. The material was peripheral blood, obtained on day 0 of MenACWY control vaccination. The receptors were gathered from an adult in good health. Both conserved end residues are part of each CDR3. The D gene is left open where the match is weak. Clone size appears in some rows only: once, few, many, or a class for an expanded clone.

cdr3_nt cdr3_aa j_call v_call d_call clone_size
TGCAGCGTTGAAACGGTACAGGGATGGAACACTGAAGCTTTCTTT CSVETVQGWNTEAFF TRBJ1-1 TRBV29-1 . once
TGCGCCAGCAGGCGGGACAAATCCACAGATACGCAGTATTTT CASRRDKSTDTQYF TRBJ2-3 TRBV10-2 . .
TGTGCCAGTAGTATCATCCAGGGTTACGAGCAGTACTTC CASSIIQGYEQYF TRBJ2-7 TRBV19 . .
TGTGCCAGCAGCCCGGTATATTACGAGCAGTACTTC CASSPVYYEQYF TRBJ2-7 TRBV28 . .
TGTGCCAGCACCAGTCCCCAGGGGGACGGGGTCACTGAAGCTTTCTTT CASTSPQGDGVTEAFF TRBJ1-1 TRBV7-6 TRBD1 .
TGCGCCAGCAGCCAAGATGCAGCTAACTATGGCTACACCTTC CASSQDAANYGYTF TRBJ1-2 TRBV4-3 . .
TGTGCCAGCAGCCCCGGACAGGGTATCTACGAGCAGTACTTC CASSPGQGIYEQYF TRBJ2-7 TRBV6-5 TRBD1 .
TGTGCCAGTAGTCAACAGGGTCAGCCCCAGCATTTT CASSQQGQPQHF TRBJ1-5 TRBV19 . .
TGTGCTAGTGGCAGTCCGGGGCAGCCAGGGACCCAGTACTTC CASGSPGQPGTQYF TRBJ2-5 TRBV12-5 . .
TGTGCCAGCAGAAGTTACAGGGGGCCTCCAGTTATGGATACGCAGTATTTT CASRSYRGPPVMDTQYF TRBJ2-3 TRBV7-2 TRBD1 once
TGTGCCAGCAGCCCCGGGCGGGGTATCAACACTGAAGCTTTCTTT CASSPGRGINTEAFF TRBJ1-1 TRBV9 . .
TGTGCCAGTAGTAAGCGGGGGGCCTTCTACGAGCAGTACTTC CASSKRGAFYEQYF TRBJ2-7 TRBV19 TRBD2 .
TGTGCCAGCAGTTTTGTGACAGCCAGCGGAAACACCATATATTTT CASSFVTASGNTIYF TRBJ1-3 TRBV28 . .
TGTGCCAGCAGCTTATGGTCGGGGGCCCGCAACGAGCAGTACTTC CASSLWSGARNEQYF TRBJ2-7 TRBV7-6 . .
TGTGCCAGCAGCCATAGCGGGAGGGCCGGAACCGGGGAGCTGTTTTTT CASSHSGRAGTGELFF TRBJ2-2 TRBV3-1/TRBV3-2 TRBD2 .
TGCAGCGTTGAAGATCGGGCTTCCACCGGGGAGCTGTTTTTT CSVEDRASTGELFF TRBJ2-2 TRBV29-1 . .